Each of the 15 T cell receptor beta chains below was sequenced from the same sample in a study of regulatory T cells in long-lasting Graves disease. Specified time point: newly diagnosed GD, antithyroid drugs for less than 3 months. The TCR library was made from RNA extracted from PBMCs. The TCR beta library used iRepertoire HTBI primers with Arm-PCR amplification of CDR3. TCRdb reprocessed the multiplex PCR reads via MiXCR and lists one record per CDR3 protein. Of 350,000 to 550,000 distinct CDR3 sequences in the sample, around 17% were seen once. These data also featured in a second study, about T cells in Graves' hyperthyroidism and ophthalmopathy.

Material: peripheral blood mononuclear cells (PBMCs), obtained at new diagnosis, from a patient treated with antithyroid drugs. These receptors all come from a woman younger than 35 with Graves disease.

This clonotype came up a few times. The V and J genes are TRBV6-1 and TRBJ1-5; weak D call: TRBD1 (5 bases). Looked up from germline, CDR1 is MNHNS and CDR2 is SASEGT. V lost 6 bases and J 6 bases, leaving 12 bases between the germline ends. The CDR3 has 13 amino acids. The CDR3 here is CASSDWGGQPQHF. The DNA of the CDR3 is TGTGCCAGCAGCGACTGGGGGGGTCAGCCCCAGCATTTT.

The rearrangement joins TRBV5-5 to TRBJ2-7; D unresolved. Germline V gene data show CDR1 as SGHKS and CDR2 as YYEKEE (reference sequence). The CDR3 spans 15 residues. V was clipped by 3 bases and J by 3 bases, with 16 bases between them. CDR3 in amino acids: CASSYQVGAHYEQYF. The CDR3, as DNA: TGTGCCAGCAGCTATCAGGTTGGCGCGCACTACGAGCAGTACTTC.

This clonotype was picked up many times. The chain uses TRBV7-9 and TRBJ2-7; 10 bases are a match to TRBD1. V was clipped by 5 bases and J by 5 bases; unmatched bases: 9. This CDR3 contains 15 residues. Germline lookup yields CDR1 SEHNR and CDR2 FQNEAQ (reference sequence). The CDR3 loop is CASSHIGQGVDEQYF. The CDR3 region has the DNA TGTGCCAGCAGCCATATAGGACAGGGGGTTGACGAGCAGTACTTC. The variable domain in full, completed from reference TRBV7-9 and TRBJ2-7, reads DTGVSQNPRHKITKRGQNVTFRCDPISEHNRLYWYRQTLGQGPEFLTYFQNEAQLEKSRLLSDRFSAERPKGSFSTLEIQRTEQGDSAMYLCASSHIGQGVDEQYFGPGTRLTVT.

This clonotype came up many times. This chain links TRBV2 with TRBJ2-7; D possibly uses TRBD1 or TRBD2 (5 bases each). The CDR3 has 16 residues. CDR1 and CDR2 (germline): SNHLY, FYNNEI. Deletions cut 6 bases from V and 3 bases from J, with 21 bases between. The CDR3 reads CASSHRGGPSIYEQYF. The CDR3 nucleotides are TGTGCCAGCAGCCACCGTGGGGGTCCAAGTATCTACGAGCAGTACTTC.

The V call is TRBV12-3 or TRBV12-4, the J call TRBJ2-2, with 7 bases identical to TRBD1. J was trimmed by 0 bases and V by 7 bases; bases with no gene match: 2. There are 14 residues in the CDR3. Here the CDR3 DNA reads TGTGCCAGCATAGGGACAGCGAACACCGGGGAGCTGTTTTTT. This encodes CASIGTANTGELFF.

This chain joins TRBV6-1 and TRBJ1-2; D unclear. The CDR3 totals 15 residues. V lost 7 bases and J 6 bases, leaving 21 bases between the germline ends. CDR1 and CDR2 from the germline V gene are MNHNS and SASEGT. CDR3 residues: CASTPEGRGADGYTF. The CDR3, as DNA: TGTGCCAGCACCCCCGAAGGACGGGGTGCCGATGGCTACACCTTC.

Notes on this clonotype: This may be a read error, as it is one base from a much larger clone. V gene TRBV20-1 combines with J gene TRBJ2-1; no definite D call. The germline CDR1 and CDR2 sequences are DFQATT and SNEGSKA (reference sequence). The germline V and J ends were trimmed by 2 bases and 5 bases, with 19 bases remaining between them. CDR3 length: 16 amino acids. CDR3 in amino acids: CSARSLVGVTHNEQFF. CDR3 DNA: TGCAGTGCTAGATCTTTAGTTGGCGTTACCCACAATGAGCAGTTCTTC.

At least ten counts were recorded for this clonotype. The chain joins TRBV2 to TRBJ2-5; 7 bases match TRBD2. The V segment lost 6 bases and the J segment 2 bases; nucleotides outside the gene matches: 3. This CDR3 region has 13 residues. Germline CDR1 SNHLY, CDR2 FYNNEI. CDR3 region: CASSKGLQETQYF. The DNA of the CDR3 is TGTGCCAGCAGCAAGGGACTACAAGAGACCCAGTACTTC. Full variable domain (outside the CDR3, taken from reference TRBV2 and TRBJ2-5): EPEVTQTPSHQVTQMGQEVILRCVPISNHLYFYWYRQILGQKVEFLVSFYNNEISEKSEIFDDQFSVERPDGSNFTLKIRSTKLEDSAMYFCASSKGLQETQYFGPGTRLLVL.

Ten or more counts support this clonotype. J is TRBJ2-7 and V is TRBV6-1; D is uncertain. The CDR3 is 13 amino acids. With 6 bases removed from V and 6 bases from J, the gap between germline ends came to 15 bases. Germline V gives CDR1 MNHNS, CDR2 SASEGT. This CDR3 is CASSLITSLEQYF. The DNA for the CDR3 is TGTGCCAGCAGCCTGATTACCTCCCTCGAGCAGTACTTC.

In this sample, this clonotype turned up many times. The chain couples TRBV12-3 or TRBV12-4 to TRBJ2-3; D could derive from TRBD1 or TRBD2 (6 bases each). The CDR3 loop spans 16 amino acids. V shed 8 bases and J shed 10 bases, with 28 bases lying between them. The CDR3 DNA is TGTGCCAGCGACCCGGGCAGGCGGAGGGGGGATTTGTCGCAGTATTTT. This encodes CASDPGRRRGDLSQYF.

The chain links TRBV7-3 to TRBJ2-4, with D perhaps matching TRBD1 (6 bases). The CDR3 length is 15 residues. The germline V and J ends were trimmed by 4 bases and 0 bases, with 10 bases remaining between them. CDR1 SGHTA and CDR2 FQGTGA come from the germline V gene. The CDR3 here is CASSWGHLAKNIQYF. The CDR3 DNA reads as TGTGCCAGCAGCTGGGGACACTTAGCCAAAAACATTCAGTACTTC.

CDR3 sequence (DNA): TGTGCCAGCAGTTATGGCCTTACCTCCTACGAGCAGTACTTC. Translating it yields CASSYGLTSYEQYF. The chain links TRBV6-5 to TRBJ2-7; D call uncertain. The germline CDR1 and CDR2 sequences are MNHEY and SVGAGI. The CDR3 has 14 residues. Trimming left V 3 bases short and J 0 bases short, with 9 bases between.

In this sample, this clonotype turned up many times. The chain recombines TRBV11-2 with TRBJ2-5; D unresolved. The V gene's germline CDR1 is SGHAT and CDR2 FQNNGV. The V gene lost 4 bases and the J gene lost 2 bases, with 14 bases spanning the gap. The CDR3 extends over 15 amino acids. CDR3 sequence (DNA): TGTGCCAGCAGCTCTATAAATGGTTATCAAGAGACCCAGTACTTC. It yields the protein CASSSINGYQETQYF. The entire variable domain, with the rest obtained from reference TRBV11-2 and TRBJ2-5, is as follows: EAGVAQSPRYKIIEKRQSVAFWCNPISGHATLYWYQQILGQGPKLLIQFQNNGVVDDSQLPKDRFSAERLKGVDSTLKIQPAKLEDSAVYLCASSSINGYQETQYFGPGTRLLVL.

This clonotype was seen at least ten times. J is TRBJ2-1 and V is TRBV12-3 or TRBV12-4; TRBD1 agrees at 12 bases. CDR3 size: 16 residues. V trimming: 2 bases; J trimming: 9 bases; junction bases outside the gene matches: 8. This CDR3 reads CASSLYTGTGGVEQFF. For the CDR3, the DNA is TGTGCCAGCAGTTTATACACCGGGACAGGGGGCGTTGAGCAGTTCTTC.

This clonotype was counted at least ten times. The rearrangement links TRBV6-5 to TRBJ1-1; D perhaps matches TRBD1 (6 bases). The CDR3 contains 14 residues. Germline V CDR1 and CDR2: MNHEY, SVGAGI. The V gene lost 2 bases and the J gene lost 3 bases, with 10 bases spanning the gap. The CDR3 here is CASSYRGADTEAFF. DNA for the CDR3: TGTGCCAGCAGTTACCGGGGGGCGGACACTGAAGCTTTCTTT.